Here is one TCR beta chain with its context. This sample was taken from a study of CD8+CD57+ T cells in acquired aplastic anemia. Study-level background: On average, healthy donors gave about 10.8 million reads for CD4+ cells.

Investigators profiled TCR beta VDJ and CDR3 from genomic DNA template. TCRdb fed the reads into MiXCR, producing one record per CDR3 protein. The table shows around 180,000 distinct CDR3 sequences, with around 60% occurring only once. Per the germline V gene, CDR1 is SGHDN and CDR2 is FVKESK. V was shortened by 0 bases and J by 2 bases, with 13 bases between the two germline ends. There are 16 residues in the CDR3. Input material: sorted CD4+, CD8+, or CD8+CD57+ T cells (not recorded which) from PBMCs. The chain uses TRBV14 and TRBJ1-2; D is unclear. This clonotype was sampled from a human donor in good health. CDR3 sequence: CASSQDAKRVNYGYTF. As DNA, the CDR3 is TGTGCCAGCAGCCAAGACGCAAAGAGGGTAAACTATGGCTACACCTTC.